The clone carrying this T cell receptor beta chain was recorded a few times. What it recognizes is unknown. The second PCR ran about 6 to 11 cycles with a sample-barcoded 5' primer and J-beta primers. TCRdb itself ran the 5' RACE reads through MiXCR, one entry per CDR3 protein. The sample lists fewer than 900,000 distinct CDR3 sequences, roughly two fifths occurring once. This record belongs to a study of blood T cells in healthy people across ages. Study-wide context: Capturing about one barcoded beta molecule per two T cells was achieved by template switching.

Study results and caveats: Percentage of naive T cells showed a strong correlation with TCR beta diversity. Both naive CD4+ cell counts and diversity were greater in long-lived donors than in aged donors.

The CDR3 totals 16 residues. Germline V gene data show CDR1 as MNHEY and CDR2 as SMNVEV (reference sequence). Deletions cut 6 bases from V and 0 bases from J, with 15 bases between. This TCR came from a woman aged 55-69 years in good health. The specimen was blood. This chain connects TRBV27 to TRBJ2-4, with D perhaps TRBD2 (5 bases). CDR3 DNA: TGTGCCAGCAGCTTTGGAGGCCTTCTAGCCAAAAACATTCAGTACTTC. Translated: CASSFGGLLAKNIQYF.